This TCR beta chain stems from a study of blood T cell repertoires in COVID-19. CDR3 length: 15 residues. Recruits, aged about 18 to 89 years, lived in 20 to 30 US areas. Categorization into cohorts depended on clinical history that participants reported. Two negative PCRs, clearance, or symptom resolution had been documented for recovered Cohort 3 donors. TCRdb's table, derived via immunoSEQ multiplex PCR, lists solely in-frame clones and lacks some. The table lists a few hundred thousand clones, about 85% of them singletons. Input material: PBMCs or T cells enriched from blood (not recorded which). This rearrangement joins TRBV21-1 to TRBJ2-7; TRBD2, the D gene given by the table, was not confirmed from the DNA. TRBV21-1 counts as a pseudogene. The clonotype originates from a woman aged 55-70 years who had recovered from COVID-19. In DNA, the CDR3 is TGTGCCAGCAGCAAAGGAGCGTATGGATTCTACGAGCAGTACTTC. Its protein product is CASSKGAYGFYEQYF.